These 10 T cell receptor beta chains came from one sample sequenced in a study of T cell changes during pregnancy in multiple sclerosis. TCRdb's copy holds only in-frame clones and misses some; the assay was immunoSEQ multiplex PCR. The repertoire holds over 90,000 clones, with 91% as singletons. Specimen: peripheral blood, collected before pregnancy. These receptors were collected from a female donor with multiple sclerosis, enrolled in a pregnancy study.

The chain recombines TRBV5-1 with TRBJ1-2, with 7 bases lining up with TRBD1. V was pared by 3 bases and J by 0 bases, with 2 bases of the junction left unmatched. CDR1 and CDR2 (germline): SGHRS, YFSETQ. This CDR3 spans 14 amino acids. CDR3: CASSSGQTNYGYTF. In DNA, the CDR3 is TGCGCCAGCAGCTCGGGACAGACTAACTATGGCTACACCTTC.

V usage is TRBV14 and J usage is TRBJ2-1; 7 positions agree with TRBD1. V shed 4 bases and J 2 bases; nucleotides not matched to a gene: 2. CDR3 length equals 14 residues. The germline V gene has CDR1 SGHDN and CDR2 FVKESK. CDR3 in DNA: TGTGCCAGCAGCCTGACAGGGACCTACAATGAGCAGTTCTTC. Amino acids: CASSLTGTYNEQFF. Drawing the rest from reference TRBV14 and TRBJ2-1, the complete variable domain is EAGVTQFPSHSVIEKGQTVTLRCDPISGHDNLYWYRRVMGKEIKFLLHFVKESKQDESGMPNNRFLAERTGGTYSTLKVQPAELEDSGVYFCASSLTGTYNEQFFGPGTRLTVL.

The J gene is TRBJ2-7, the V gene TRBV5-4, with D possibly matching TRBD1 (6 bases). V lost 0 bases and J lost 6, with 10 bases in between. CDR1 is SGHNT and CDR2 is YYREEE in the germline V gene (reference sequence). The CDR3 runs 13 residues. The CDR3 loop is CASSLARQVEQYF. For the CDR3, the DNA is TGTGCCAGCAGCTTGGCTAGACAGGTCGAGCAGTACTTC.

The genes are TRBV5-1 and TRBJ1-6, with 7 bases aligning to TRBD1. CDR3 length: 14 amino acids. The germline gives CDR1 SGHRS, CDR2 YFSETQ. Trimming at V came to 3 bases and at J to 9 bases, leaving 6 bases not matched to a gene. The CDR3 sequence: CASSYTTGVSPLHF. Here the CDR3 DNA reads TGCGCCAGCAGCTATACAACAGGGGTTTCACCCCTCCACTTT.

The chain uses TRBV4-2 and TRBJ1-1, with D tentatively TRBD1 (6 bases). Germline V lookup: CDR1 LGHNA, CDR2 YNFKEQ. CDR3 length: 14 residues. V was cut by 1 base and J by 4 bases, with 10 bases left in between. The CDR3 DNA reads as TGTGCCAGCAGCCAAGGAGGGGGGGGCACTGAAGCTTTCTTT. Translating it yields CASSQGGGGTEAFF.

V usage is TRBV30 and J usage is TRBJ2-7; 7 nucleotides align to TRBD2. Germline CDR1 GTSNPN, CDR2 SVGIG (reference sequence). This CDR3 is built from 14 residues. The junction had 7 bases not matched to a gene; V was cut back by 2 bases and J by 3 bases. Here the CDR3 DNA reads TGTGCCTGGAGTTATGACGGGGGGTTCTACGAGCAGTACTTC. Protein product: CAWSYDGGFYEQYF.

The chain uses TRBV27 and TRBJ1-5, with D maybe TRBD1 (6 bases). Trimming removed 2 bases from V and 3 bases from J, with 14 bases in between. The CDR3 runs 16 residues. From germline, CDR1 is MNHEY and CDR2 SMNVEV (reference sequence). The CDR3 nucleotides are TGTGCCAGCAGTTTAGGCGGGGGCCGCATCAATCAGCCCCAGCATTTT. Protein product: CASSLGGGRINQPQHF.

This chain joins TRBV4-2 and TRBJ2-2; weak D call: TRBD1 (6 bases). The V gene's germline CDR1 is LGHNA and CDR2 YNFKEQ. This CDR3 contains 19 residues. The V end was cut by 0 bases, the J end by 5 bases, with 22 bases between. The DNA of the CDR3 is TGTGCCAGCAGCCAAGATCTCGGGATTACAGGGATGATGACCGGGGAGCTGTTTTTT. Translation: CASSQDLGITGMMTGELFF.

The rearrangement uses TRBV6-5 and TRBJ2-3; D possibly corresponds to TRBD1 (7 bases). Germline CDR1 reads MNHEY; CDR2 reads SVGAGI. CDR3 length: 15 residues. V was cut by 6 bases and J by 0 bases, with 13 bases left in between. The CDR3 loop is CASRPRGTSTDTQYF. Here the CDR3 DNA reads TGTGCCAGCAGGCCCAGGGGGACTAGCACAGATACGCAGTATTTT.

In this sample, this clone turned up once. This chain joins TRBV18 and TRBJ1-3; TRBD1 aligns across 9 bases. J was trimmed by 1 base and V by 6 bases; bases with no gene match: 4. Germline V gene lookup returns CDR1 KGHSH and CDR2 LQKENI. The length of the CDR3 is 15 residues. The CDR3 DNA reads as TGTGCCAGCTCGCCGGGGACAGGGTCTGGAAACACCATATATTTT. Amino acid sequence: CASSPGTGSGNTIYF. The complete variable domain, with remaining parts taken from reference TRBV18 and TRBJ1-3, reads NAGVMQNPRHLVRRRGQEARLRCSPMKGHSHVYWYRQLPEEGLKFMVYLQKENIIDESGMPKERFSAEFPKEGPSILRIQQVVRGDSAAYFCASSPGTGSGNTIYFGEGSWLTVV.